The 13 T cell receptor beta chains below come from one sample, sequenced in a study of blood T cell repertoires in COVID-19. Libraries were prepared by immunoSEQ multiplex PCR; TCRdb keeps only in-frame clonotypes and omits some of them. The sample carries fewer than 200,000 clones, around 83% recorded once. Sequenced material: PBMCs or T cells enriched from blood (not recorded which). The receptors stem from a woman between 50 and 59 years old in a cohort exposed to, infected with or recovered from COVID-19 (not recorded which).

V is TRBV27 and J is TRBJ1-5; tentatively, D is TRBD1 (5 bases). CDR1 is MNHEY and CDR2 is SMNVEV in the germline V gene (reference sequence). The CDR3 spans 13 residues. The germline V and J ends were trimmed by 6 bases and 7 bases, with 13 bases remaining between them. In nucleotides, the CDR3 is TGTGCCAGCAGAGACAGCAGTTCCCAGCCCCAGCATTTT. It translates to CASRDSSSQPQHF.

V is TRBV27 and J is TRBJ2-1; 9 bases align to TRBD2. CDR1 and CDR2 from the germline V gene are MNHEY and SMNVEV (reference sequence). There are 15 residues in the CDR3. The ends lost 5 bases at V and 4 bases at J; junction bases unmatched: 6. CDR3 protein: CASSPRLAAYNEQFF. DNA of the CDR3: TGTGCCAGCAGTCCAAGACTAGCGGCATACAATGAGCAGTTCTTC.

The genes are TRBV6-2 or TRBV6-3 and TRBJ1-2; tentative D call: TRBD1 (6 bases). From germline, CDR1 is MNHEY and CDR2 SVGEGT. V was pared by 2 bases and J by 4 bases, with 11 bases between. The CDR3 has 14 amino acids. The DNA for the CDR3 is TGTGCCAGCAGTTACAGATTGACAGGCTATGGCTACACCTTC. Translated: CASSYRLTGYGYTF.

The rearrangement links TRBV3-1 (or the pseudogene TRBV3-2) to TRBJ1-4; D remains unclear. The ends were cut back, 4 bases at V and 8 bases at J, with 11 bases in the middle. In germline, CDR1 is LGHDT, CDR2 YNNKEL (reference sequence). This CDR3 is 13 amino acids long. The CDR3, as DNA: TGTGCCAGCAGCCCGACCCGAGGAGAAAAACTGTTTTTT. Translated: CASSPTRGEKLFF.

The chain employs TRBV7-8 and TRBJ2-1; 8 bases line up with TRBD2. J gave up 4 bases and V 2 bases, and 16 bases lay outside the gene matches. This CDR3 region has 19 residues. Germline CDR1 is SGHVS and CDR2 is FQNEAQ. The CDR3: CASSLNLRGRGARYNEQFF. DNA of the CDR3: TGTGCCAGCAGCTTAAATCTCCGTGGGCGGGGGGCCAGATACAATGAGCAGTTCTTC.

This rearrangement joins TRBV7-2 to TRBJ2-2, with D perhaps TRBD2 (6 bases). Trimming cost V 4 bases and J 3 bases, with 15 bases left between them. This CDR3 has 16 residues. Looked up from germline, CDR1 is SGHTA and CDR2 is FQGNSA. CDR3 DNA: TGTGCCAGCAGCTCGGTGACTAGTGACTACACCGGGGAGCTGTTTTTT. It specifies CASSSVTSDYTGELFF.

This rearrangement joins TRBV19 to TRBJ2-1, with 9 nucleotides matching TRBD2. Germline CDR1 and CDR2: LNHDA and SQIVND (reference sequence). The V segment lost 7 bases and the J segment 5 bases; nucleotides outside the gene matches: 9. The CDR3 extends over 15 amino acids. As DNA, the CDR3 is TGTGCCAGTAATGTCCTAGCGGGGTCGGACAATGAGCAGTTCTTC. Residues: CASNVLAGSDNEQFF.

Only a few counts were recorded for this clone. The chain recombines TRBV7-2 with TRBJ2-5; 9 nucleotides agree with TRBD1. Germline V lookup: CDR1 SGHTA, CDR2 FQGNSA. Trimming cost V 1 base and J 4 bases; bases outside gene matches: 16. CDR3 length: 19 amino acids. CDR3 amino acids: CASSLGTARGQGRGETQYF. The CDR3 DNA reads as TGTGCCAGCAGCTTAGGGACGGCTCGGGGACAGGGAAGGGGAGAGACCCAGTACTTC.

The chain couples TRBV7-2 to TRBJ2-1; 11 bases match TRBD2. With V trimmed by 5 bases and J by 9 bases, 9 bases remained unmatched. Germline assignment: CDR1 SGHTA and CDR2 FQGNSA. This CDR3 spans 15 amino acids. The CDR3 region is CASSARTSGSGEQFF. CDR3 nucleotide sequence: TGTGCCAGCAGCGCCCGGACTAGCGGGTCCGGTGAGCAGTTCTTC.

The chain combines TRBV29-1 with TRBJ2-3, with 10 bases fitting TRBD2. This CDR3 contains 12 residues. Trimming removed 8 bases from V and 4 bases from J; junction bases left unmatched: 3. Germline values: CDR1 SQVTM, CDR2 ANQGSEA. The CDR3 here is CSSGLAADTQYF. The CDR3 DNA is TGCAGCTCTGGACTAGCGGCAGATACGCAGTATTTT.

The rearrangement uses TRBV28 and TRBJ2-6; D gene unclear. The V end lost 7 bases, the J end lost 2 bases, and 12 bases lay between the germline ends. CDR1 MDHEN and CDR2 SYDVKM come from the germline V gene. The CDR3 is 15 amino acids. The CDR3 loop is CASTITRTGANVLTF. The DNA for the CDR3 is TGTGCCAGCACTATAACCCGTACTGGGGCCAACGTCCTGACTTTC.

The CDR3 DNA follows: TGTGCCAGCAGCCCGGGCGGACACGGGACATCAACTAATGAAAAACTGTTTTTT. Protein: CASSPGGHGTSTNEKLFF. V is TRBV5-4 and J is TRBJ1-4; TRBD1 is a possible D gene (6 bases). The germline V gene encodes CDR1 SGHNT and CDR2 YYREEE (reference sequence). The V end lost 4 bases, the J end lost 0 bases, and 19 bases lay between the germline ends. This CDR3 spans 18 amino acids.

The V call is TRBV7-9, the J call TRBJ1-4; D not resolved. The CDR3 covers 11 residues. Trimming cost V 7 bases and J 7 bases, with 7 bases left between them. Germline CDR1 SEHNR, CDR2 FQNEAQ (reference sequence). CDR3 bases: TGTGCCAGCACCCAGTTTGAAAAACTGTTTTTT. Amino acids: CASTQFEKLFF.